Listed here are 17 T cell receptor beta chains from one sample, sequenced in a study of beta chain features in type 1 diabetes. Study results and caveats: People with Type 1 diabetes carried modestly yet significantly shorter TCRB CDR3s in all four CD4+ subsets.

No antigen has been identified for these receptors. Of the isolated RNA, all was reverse transcribed, and so the sequenced material was expressed TCRB transcripts. Only in-frame clones appear in the TCRdb table, and some are missing; sequencing was by immunoSEQ multiplex PCR. The repertoire holds more than 300,000 clones, with over 9.5% as singletons. Sequencing was done on a sample of naive CD4+ T cells from blood. Source of these receptors: a woman aged 18-29 years with type 1 diabetes.

The chain employs TRBV9 and TRBJ2-1, with D maybe TRBD1 (6 bases). The V end lost 0 bases, the J end lost 7 bases, and 8 bases lay between the germline ends. Germline values: CDR1 SGDLS, CDR2 YYNGEE. The CDR3 runs to 13 residues. The CDR3 sequence is CASSVDRVNEQFF. DNA of the CDR3: TGTGCCAGCAGCGTAGACAGGGTAAATGAGCAGTTCTTC.

This clone appeared a few times. V is TRBV4-1 and J is TRBJ2-3, with 8 bases that match TRBD2. V was pared by 2 bases and J by 0 bases, with 4 bases of the junction left unmatched. The CDR3 has 16 amino acids. Germline assignment: CDR1 MGHRA and CDR2 YSYEKL. CDR3 protein: CASSQLAGLSTDTQYF. Here the CDR3 DNA reads TGCGCCAGCAGCCAATTAGCGGGGCTCAGCACAGATACGCAGTATTTT.

The rearrangement uses TRBV2 and TRBJ2-7; 12 bases line up with TRBD2. Germline V lookup: CDR1 SNHLY, CDR2 FYNNEI. Unmatched junction bases numbered 7, after V lost 6 bases and J lost 1 base. The CDR3 extends over 16 amino acids. The CDR3 loop reads CASRLLAGGGSYEQYF. CDR3 DNA: TGTGCCAGCAGGTTACTAGCGGGAGGCGGGTCCTACGAGCAGTACTTC.

The chain recombines TRBV7-6 with TRBJ2-7; 7 bases fit TRBD1. The CDR3 is 15 residues long. The germline V gene has CDR1 SGHVS and CDR2 FNYEAQ. V dropped 3 bases and J dropped 5; count of bases not matched to a gene: 10. The DNA for the CDR3 is TGTGCCAGCAGCTTCGTACAGGGGTCAGTCCACGAGCAGTACTTC. Amino acid sequence: CASSFVQGSVHEQYF.

The CDR3 here is CASSLGPGLSEKLFF. Here the CDR3 DNA reads TGTGCCAGCAGCTTAGGTCCGGGTTTGAGTGAAAAACTGTTTTTT. The chain recombines TRBV7-9 with TRBJ1-4; D gene unclear. V was pared by 1 base and J by 7 bases, with 13 bases between. CDR3 size: 15 residues. Germline V lookup: CDR1 SEHNR, CDR2 FQNEAQ (reference sequence).

This chain uses TRBV18 with TRBJ1-5, with 7 bases that match TRBD1. Germline lookup yields CDR1 KGHSH and CDR2 LQKENI. The CDR3 covers 15 residues. V gave up 5 bases and J gave up 4 bases; unmatched junction bases: 8. The CDR3 coding sequence is TGTGCCAGCTCATCCACAGGGGATGGGAATCAGCCCCAGCATTTT. Its protein is CASSSTGDGNQPQHF.

This clone has just a few counts. V gene TRBV7-9 combines with J gene TRBJ1-2; D gene unclear. CDR3 size: 15 residues. CDR1 SEHNR and CDR2 FQNEAQ come from the germline V gene (reference sequence). V shed 3 bases and J shed 2 bases, with 13 bases lying between them. The CDR3: CASSLMTLSNYGYTF. The CDR3 nucleotides read TGTGCCAGCAGCTTGATGACACTCTCCAACTATGGCTACACCTTC.

The V and J genes are TRBV5-1 and TRBJ1-1, with D perhaps TRBD1 (6 bases). CDR3 length: 13 amino acids. V was trimmed by 7 bases and J by 5 bases, leaving 15 bases between them. CDR1 and CDR2 from the germline V gene are SGHRS and YFSETQ. The CDR3 reads CASALTGYTEAFF. CDR3 sequence (DNA): TGCGCCAGCGCCCTCACAGGGTATACTGAAGCTTTCTTT.

The chain uses TRBV6-4 and TRBJ2-2; 7 positions match TRBD2. This CDR3 has 17 amino acids. Unmatched junction bases numbered 13, after V lost 6 bases and J lost 3 bases. The V gene's germline CDR1 is MRHNA and CDR2 SNTAGT. CDR3 DNA sequence: TGTGCCAGCAGCCAAGGGCACCTAGCGGATGACACCGGGGAGCTGTTTTTT. Its translation: CASSQGHLADDTGELFF.

On this clone itself: The same CDR3 is also encoded by other DNA sequences in this sample. The V call is TRBV15, the J call TRBJ2-1, with 10 nucleotides matching TRBD2. J was trimmed by 0 bases and V by 1 base; bases with no gene match: 0. The length of the CDR3 is 16 residues. CDR1 is LNHNV, CDR2 YYDKDF, per germline (reference sequence). Here the CDR3 DNA reads TGTGCCACCAGCAGAGGACTAGCGGGCTCCTACAATGAGCAGTTCTTC. Translating it yields CATSRGLAGSYNEQFF.

This clone was seen only once. The genes are TRBV5-1 and TRBJ1-6; D perhaps matches TRBD1 (6 bases). CDR3 length: 16 amino acids. V gave up 1 base and J gave up 5 bases, with 13 bases separating them. Germline-derived CDR1 and CDR2 are SGHRS and YFSETQ. The CDR3 loop reads CASSLRQAGDNSPLHF. In nucleotides, the CDR3 is TGCGCCAGCAGCTTGAGGCAGGCAGGGGATAATTCACCCCTCCACTTT.

The V and J genes are TRBV15 and TRBJ2-7; TRBD2 matches at 7 bases. This CDR3 region has 16 residues. Unmatched junction bases numbered 8, after V lost 1 base and J lost 2 bases. Germline V gives CDR1 LNHNV, CDR2 YYDKDF (reference sequence). The CDR3 loop reads CATSRASAGRAYEQYF. DNA for the CDR3: TGTGCCACCAGCAGAGCCTCCGCAGGGAGGGCCTACGAGCAGTACTTC.

The V call is TRBV19, the J call TRBJ1-5; D not certain. Per the germline V gene, CDR1 is LNHDA and CDR2 is SQIVND (reference sequence). The CDR3 totals 16 residues. V gave up 3 bases and J gave up 3 bases, with 15 bases separating them. This CDR3 reads CASSMREGKVNQPQHF. The CDR3 DNA reads as TGTGCCAGTAGTATGCGAGAGGGTAAGGTCAATCAGCCCCAGCATTTT. The full variable domain, rest sourced from reference TRBV19 and TRBJ1-5, is DGGITQSPKYLFRKEGQNVTLSCEQNLNHDAMYWYRQDPGQGLRLIYYSQIVNDFQKGDIAEGYSVSREKKESFPLTVTSAQKNPTAFYLCASSMREGKVNQPQHFGDGTRLSIL.

CDR3 DNA sequence: TGTGCCAGCAGCTTGGACCCAGGCGGCACAGATACGCAGTATTTT. Translating gives CASSLDPGGTDTQYF. This rearrangement joins TRBV5-5 to TRBJ2-3; unclear D gene. Germline V gives CDR1 SGHKS, CDR2 YYEKEE (reference sequence). The V end was cut by 0 bases, the J end by 1 base, with 9 bases between. This CDR3 region has 15 residues.

The table lists this clone with a few counts. In nucleotides, the CDR3 is TGTGCCAACCAACCCCAGGGGAAGAATCAGCCCCAGCATTTT. Its protein is CANQPQGKNQPQHF. This sequence joins TRBV6-9 and TRBJ1-5, with D possibly being TRBD1 (6 bases). The germline gives CDR1 MNHGY, CDR2 SVAAGI. The germline V and J ends were trimmed by 10 bases and 4 bases, with 17 bases remaining between them. The CDR3 sequence is 14 residues long.

About this clone itself: At one end, the junction sequence differs from germline, possibly due to a read error. This chain uses TRBV7-9 with TRBJ1-4; D not certain. The CDR3 loop spans 14 amino acids. Germline V lookup: CDR1 SEHNR, CDR2 FQNEAQ (reference sequence). The CDR3 nucleotides read TGTGCCAGCAGTTTAGGACTGACTAATGAAAAACTGTTTTTT. It codes for CASSLGLTNEKLFF.

A few counts support this clone. The rearrangement links TRBV10-3 to TRBJ1-1; 10 nucleotides line up with TRBD1. The CDR3 is 14 residues long. CDR1 and CDR2 (germline): ENHRY, SYGVKD. After removal of 8 bases from V and 4 bases from J, the junction contained 7 bases not matched to a gene. CDR3 sequence reads: CAISGDRGGTEAFF. The CDR3 DNA reads as TGTGCCATCTCGGGGGACAGGGGAGGCACTGAAGCTTTCTTT.